The text below deals with one T cell receptor (beta chain). These data come from a study of control samples from healthy donors and cancer patients. Some clones are missing from TCRdb's copy, which holds only in-frame ones; the method was immunoSEQ multiplex PCR. The sample has around 100,000 clones; roughly nine tenths are singletons. The V gene's germline CDR1 is SGHDT and CDR2 YYEEEE. Trimming cost V 2 bases and J 0 bases, with 11 bases left between them. CDR3 length: 15 residues. This sequence originates from a woman aged 45-60 years in good health. The source material was blood. This chain uses TRBV5-6 with TRBJ1-1; D is perhaps TRBD1 (5 bases). The DNA of the CDR3 is TGTGCCAGCAGCTTTGGGCAGGGAATGAACACTGAAGCTTTCTTT. Its translation: CASSFGQGMNTEAFF. The entire variable domain, with the rest obtained from reference TRBV5-6 and TRBJ1-1, is as follows: DAGVTQSPTHLIKTRGQQVTLRCSPKSGHDTVSWYQQALGQGPQFIFQYYEEEERQRGNFPDRFSGHQFPNYSSELNVNALLLGDSALYLCASSFGQGMNTEAFFGQGTRLTVV.